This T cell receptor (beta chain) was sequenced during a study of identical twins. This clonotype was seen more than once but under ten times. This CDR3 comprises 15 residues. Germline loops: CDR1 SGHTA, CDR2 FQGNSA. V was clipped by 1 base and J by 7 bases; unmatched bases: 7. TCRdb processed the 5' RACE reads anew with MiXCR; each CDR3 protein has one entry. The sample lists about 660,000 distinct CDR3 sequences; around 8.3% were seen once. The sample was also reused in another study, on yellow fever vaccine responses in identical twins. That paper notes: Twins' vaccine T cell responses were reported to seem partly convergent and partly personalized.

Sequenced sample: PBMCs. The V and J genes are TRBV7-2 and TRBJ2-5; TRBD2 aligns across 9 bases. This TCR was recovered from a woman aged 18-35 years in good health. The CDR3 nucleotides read TGTGCCAGCAGCTTAGTTAGCGGGAGATCGGGGACCCAGTACTTC. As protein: CASSLVSGRSGTQYF.